Below, 7 T cell receptor beta chains from the same sample are listed, as sequenced in a study of blood T cell repertoires in COVID-19. Generated by immunoSEQ multiplex PCR, the TCRdb table keeps only in-frame clones and is missing some. The repertoire has about 170,000 clones, around four fifths of them found once; the top ten carry 3.5% to 5%. Sequences were obtained from PBMCs or T cells enriched from blood (not recorded which). The receptors shown here come from a woman between 50 and 59 years old who had recovered from COVID-19.

The DNA for the CDR3 is TGTGCCAGCAGCCATTCCCGGGTTGGCAACACTGAAGCTTTCTTT. Translated, it gives CASSHSRVGNTEAFF. This chain connects TRBV14 to TRBJ1-1; no clear D. CDR3 length equals 15 residues. V shed 3 bases and J shed 2 bases, with 13 bases lying between them. The germline gives CDR1 SGHDN, CDR2 FVKESK.

The genes are TRBV5-1 and TRBJ1-4; D is uncertain. This CDR3 has 13 amino acids. Germline V CDR1 and CDR2: SGHRS, YFSETQ. With 2 bases removed from V and 8 bases from J, the gap between germline ends came to 10 bases. CDR3 DNA: TGCGCCAGCAGCTTAGTCCCGGGAGAAAAACTGTTTTTT. This codes for CASSLVPGEKLFF.

V gene TRBV5-4 combines with J gene TRBJ2-1; a possible D gene is TRBD2 (7 bases). V was trimmed by 4 bases and J by 8 bases, leaving 22 bases between them. Germline V CDR1 and CDR2: SGHNT, YYREEE (reference sequence). This CDR3 spans 16 amino acids. The CDR3 sequence: CASSATGGGSPHEQFF. CDR3 coding DNA: TGTGCCAGCAGCGCGACCGGGGGCGGGAGCCCCCATGAGCAGTTCTTC.

In DNA form, the CDR3 reads TGTGCCAGCAGCACCAACAGGGATAGTCAGCCCCAGCATTTT. Protein: CASSTNRDSQPQHF. This chain connects TRBV28 to TRBJ1-5; D is possibly TRBD1 (6 bases). Germline loops: CDR1 MDHEN, CDR2 SYDVKM. V lost 6 bases to trimming and J lost 6 bases, with 15 bases between them. CDR3 length: 14 residues.

J is TRBJ1-6 and V is TRBV16; D is undetermined. There are 13 residues in the CDR3. Trimming cost V 2 bases and J 6 bases, with 5 bases left between them. Germline lookup yields CDR1 KGHSY and CDR2 FQNENV. CDR3 residues: CASSQLGNSPLHF. In nucleotides, the CDR3 is TGTGCCAGCAGCCAACTCGGTAATTCACCCCTCCACTTT.

This clone was observed at least ten times. V usage is TRBV6-6 and J usage is TRBJ1-1; 7 positions agree with TRBD1. Trimming at V came to 4 bases and at J to 2 bases, leaving 7 bases not matched to a gene. The CDR3 is 15 amino acids. Germline V CDR1 and CDR2: MNHNY, SVGAGI (reference sequence). The CDR3 spells CASSSGGSVNTEAFF. The CDR3 DNA sequence: TGTGCCAGCAGTTCAGGGGGGAGTGTTAACACTGAAGCTTTCTTT.

The rearrangement joins TRBV6-5 to TRBJ1-2; 10 nucleotides match TRBD1. Germline V gene sequence: CDR1 MNHEY, CDR2 SVGAGI. Trimming at V came to 6 bases and at J to 4 bases, leaving 5 bases not matched to a gene. The length of the CDR3 is 14 residues. The CDR3 reads CASSPTGGGYGYTF. The CDR3 DNA is TGTGCCAGCAGCCCGACAGGGGGCGGCTATGGCTACACCTTC.